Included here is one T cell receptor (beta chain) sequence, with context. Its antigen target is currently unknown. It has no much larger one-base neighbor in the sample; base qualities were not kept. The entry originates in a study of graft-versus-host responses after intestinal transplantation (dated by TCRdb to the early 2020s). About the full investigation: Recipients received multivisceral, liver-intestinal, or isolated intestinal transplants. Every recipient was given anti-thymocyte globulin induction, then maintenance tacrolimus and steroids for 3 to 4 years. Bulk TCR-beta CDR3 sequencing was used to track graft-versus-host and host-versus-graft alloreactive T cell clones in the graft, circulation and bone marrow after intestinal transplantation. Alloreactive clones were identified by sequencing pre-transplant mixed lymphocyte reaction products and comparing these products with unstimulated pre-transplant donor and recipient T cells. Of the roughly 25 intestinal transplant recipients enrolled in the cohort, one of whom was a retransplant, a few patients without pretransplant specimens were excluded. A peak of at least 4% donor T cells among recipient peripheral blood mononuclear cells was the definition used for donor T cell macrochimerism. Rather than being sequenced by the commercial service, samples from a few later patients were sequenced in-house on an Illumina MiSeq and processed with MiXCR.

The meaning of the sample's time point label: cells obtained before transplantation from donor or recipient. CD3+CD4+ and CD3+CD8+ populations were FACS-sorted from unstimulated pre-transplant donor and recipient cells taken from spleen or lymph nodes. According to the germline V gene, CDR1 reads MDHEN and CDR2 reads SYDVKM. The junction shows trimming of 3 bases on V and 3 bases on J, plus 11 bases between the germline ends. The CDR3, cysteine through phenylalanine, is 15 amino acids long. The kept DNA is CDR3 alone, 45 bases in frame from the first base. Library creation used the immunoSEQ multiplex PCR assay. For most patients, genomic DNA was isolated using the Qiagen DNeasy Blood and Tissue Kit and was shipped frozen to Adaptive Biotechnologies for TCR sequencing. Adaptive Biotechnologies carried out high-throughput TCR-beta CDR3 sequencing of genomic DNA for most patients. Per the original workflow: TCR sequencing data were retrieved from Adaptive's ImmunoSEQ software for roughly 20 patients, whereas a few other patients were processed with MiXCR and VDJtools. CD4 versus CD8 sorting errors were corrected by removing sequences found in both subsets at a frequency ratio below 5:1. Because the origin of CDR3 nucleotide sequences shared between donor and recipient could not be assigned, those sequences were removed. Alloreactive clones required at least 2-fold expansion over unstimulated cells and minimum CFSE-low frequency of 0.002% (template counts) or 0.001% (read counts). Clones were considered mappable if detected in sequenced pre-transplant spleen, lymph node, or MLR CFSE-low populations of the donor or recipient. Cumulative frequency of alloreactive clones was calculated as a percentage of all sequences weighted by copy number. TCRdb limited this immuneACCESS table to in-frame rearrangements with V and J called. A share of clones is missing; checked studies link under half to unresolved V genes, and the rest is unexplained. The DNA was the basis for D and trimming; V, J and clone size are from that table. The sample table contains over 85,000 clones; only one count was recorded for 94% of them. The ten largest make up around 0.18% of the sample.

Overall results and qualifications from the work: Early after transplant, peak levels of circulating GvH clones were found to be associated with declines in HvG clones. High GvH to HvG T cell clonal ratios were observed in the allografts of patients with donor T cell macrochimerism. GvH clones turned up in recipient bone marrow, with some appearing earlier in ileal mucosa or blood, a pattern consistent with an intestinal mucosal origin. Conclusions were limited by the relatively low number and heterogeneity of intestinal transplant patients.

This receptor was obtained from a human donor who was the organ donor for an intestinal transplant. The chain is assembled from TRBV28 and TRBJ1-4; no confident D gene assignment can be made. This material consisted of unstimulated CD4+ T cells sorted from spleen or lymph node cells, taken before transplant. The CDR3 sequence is CASSFPTGSNEKLFF. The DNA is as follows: TGTGCCAGCAGTTTCCCAACGGGGTCTAATGAAAAACTGTTTTTT.